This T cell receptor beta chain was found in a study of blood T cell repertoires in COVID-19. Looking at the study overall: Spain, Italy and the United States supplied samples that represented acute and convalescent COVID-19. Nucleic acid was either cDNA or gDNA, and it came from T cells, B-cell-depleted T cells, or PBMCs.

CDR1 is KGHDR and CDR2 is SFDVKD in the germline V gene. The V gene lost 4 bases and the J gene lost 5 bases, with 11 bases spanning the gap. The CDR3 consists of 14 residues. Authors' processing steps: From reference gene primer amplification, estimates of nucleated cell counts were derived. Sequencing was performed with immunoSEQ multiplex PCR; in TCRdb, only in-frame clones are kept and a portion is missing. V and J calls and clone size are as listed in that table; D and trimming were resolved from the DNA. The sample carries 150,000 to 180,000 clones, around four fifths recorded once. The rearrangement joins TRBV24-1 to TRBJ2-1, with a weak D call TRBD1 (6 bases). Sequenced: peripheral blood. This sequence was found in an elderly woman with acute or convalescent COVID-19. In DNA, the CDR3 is TGTGCCACCAGTGAGGATGGGACAAACAATGAGCAGTTCTTC. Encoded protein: CATSEDGTNNEQFF.